This T cell receptor beta chain was retrieved from a study of regulatory T cells in long-lasting Graves disease listed by TCRdb under 2021. In terms of the full investigation: Patients with newly diagnosed Graves' disease had been on antithyroid drugs for under 3 months. A total of around 35 samples were covered by TCR sequencing, comprising some 13 persistent and approximately 20 newly diagnosed Graves' disease patients. The study was conducted in China and was registered as a clinical trial. This study used TCR sequencing and RNA sequencing of peripheral blood to compare persistent Graves' disease patients against newly diagnosed Graves' disease patients. Summary of the overall study and its limitations: Sequencing and analysis were limited to the TCR beta chain. Persistent Graves' disease patients showed lower TCR Shannon entropy and fewer highly expanded clones than newly diagnosed patients, suggesting clonal expansion. Preferential use of TRBV28, TRBJ1-2 and TRBJ2-5 was observed in persistent disease, whereas TRBV20-1 and TRBJ2-1 were favored in newly diagnosed disease. Because the primary lesion, thyroid tissue, could not be accessed, the study looked at peripheral blood alone. The authors acknowledged the small sample size as a limitation that may reduce accuracy. Patients with persistent disease shared more public clonotypes (fewer than 3,000) than newly diagnosed patients did (around 1,000).

There are 14 amino acids in the CDR3, from cysteine to phenylalanine inclusive. The DNA shown is the 42-base CDR3, in frame from base 1. Germline trimming: 4 bases from V, 5 bases from J; junction bases outside gene matches: 5. The germline V gene sets CDR1 to MDHEN and CDR2 to SYDVKM. Preparation of the library involved multiplex PCR. The reads were generated on an Illumina HiSeq 4000. CDR3 regions were amplified by Arm-PCR with iRepertoire HTBI primers to construct TCR beta libraries. PCR products were gel purified before sequencing. As for the original processing: A total of some 60 TRBV and under 15 TRBJ segments were identified across samples and were used for gene usage analysis of CDR3 amino acid clonotypes. Filtered high-quality paired reads were merged into contigs using COPE and FqMerger. BLAST was used to align contigs to IMGT TRBV, TRBD and TRBJ reference genes, and CDR3 was defined according to IMGT. Any clonotype with a frequency above 0.1% was classified as a highly expanded clone. Shannon entropy was used to measure repertoire diversity, and the Gini coefficient was used to measure V-J evenness. Clonotypes shared by more than one individual were considered public. In-frame beta chains were kept once TCRdb had trimmed the public reads at Q25 with fastp and called clones with MiXCR. Rows with one shared CDR3 protein collapse into an entry with the most common genes and DNA. TCRdb's processing, not the authors', yielded these V and J calls. This sample holds approximately 440,000 distinct CDR3 sequences; about 17% were observed only once. Clones ranked in the top ten supply approximately 12% of the sample.

A note on this clonotype: The specificity of this receptor is unknown. No per-base quality is available; no much larger clone lies one base away.

Explained via the paper, the time point label denotes: newly diagnosed GD, antithyroid drugs for less than 3 months. RNA was extracted from PBMCs in TRIzol for both TCR sequencing and RNA sequencing. The diagnosis of Graves' disease followed American Thyroid Association guidelines. The patients came from an endocrinology department in Xi'an, China. Each patient gave about 9.1 milliliters of peripheral blood, collected in an EDTA anticoagulant tube. PBMCs were isolated by Ficoll Paque Plus density gradient separation without further T cell sorting. An Agilent 2100 Bioanalyzer and agarose gel were used to check RNA quality, while a NanoDrop 2000 measured RNA concentration. The same data also contributed to another study, on T cells in Graves' hyperthyroidism and ophthalmopathy. Per that second paper: Stable Graves' hyperthyroidism was defined as no progression to ophthalmopathy during 18 months of follow-up. Hyperthyroidism patients were newly diagnosed, with disease duration under 2 months, and aged 18 to 65 years. Any patient with an uncontrolled infection, another autoimmune disease, pregnancy or lactation was excluded. Diagnoses were based on clinical symptoms, serum thyroxine and TRAb, thyroid ultrasound and orbital computed tomography. The TCR CDR3 was subjected to a first round of RT-PCR using the HTBI primer set and the Qiagen OneStep RT-PCR kit. Most expanded thyroid clonotypes (frequency above 0.001) were also found in blood, which suggests that blood repertoires may mirror thyroid immune responses. A 13 V-J signature model separated ophthalmopathy from stable hyperthyroidism, with approximately 87% sensitivity and about 81% specificity in cross-validation and 80%/75% in testing. In validation, progression to ophthalmopathy was predicted by the model with approximately 67% sensitivity and under 85% specificity, a median of roughly 6 months before onset. To identify TCR V-J signatures that set the groups apart, the researchers used a discovery cohort of about a hundred patients, made up of approximately 43 with Graves' ophthalmopathy and about 60 with stable Graves' hyperthyroidism. Prospective prediction of ophthalmopathy was tested in an independent validation cohort consisting of 18 hyperthyroidism patients and approximately 16 patients who later progressed to ophthalmopathy. The roughly 100 discovery patients were randomly split 7:3 into training and test sets. The study also compared thyroid tissue and blood T-cell repertoires from five or six Graves' hyperthyroidism patients. Following sampling, methimazole starting at 30 mg daily was given to hyperthyroidism patients, and high-dose intravenous methylprednisolone was given to ophthalmopathy patients. A second multiplex PCR round built the libraries, followed by size selection and purification. Sequencing of the libraries was done on an Illumina HiSeq2000 using paired-end 100 bp reads. SOAPnuke was used to process the raw data, with reads discarded if the reads contained adapters or uncalled bases, had a mean Phred below 15, or lacked an exact constant-primer or identifier match. COPE v1.2.5 was used to merge the high-quality paired reads, and each unique nucleotide sequence was defined as a clonotype. MiTCR v1.1 was used to align clonotypes to the IMGT TRBV, TRBD and TRBJ reference segments. Only V-J combinations with frequency above 0.0001, covering about 99% of repertoires, were analysed. A TCS score was defined as the ratio between F50 (clonal expansion) and ExV (chaos), using BLOSUM62-based TCRdist between CDR3 peptides within each V-J. Welch's t-statistics and random forest reduced several hundred V-J features to about 12, which were used in a naive Bayes classifier (R e1071). Sample size was not statistically predetermined, and investigators were not blinded to group allocation. The paper reports TCR Vbeta CDR3 sequencing of over 130 peripheral blood samples: 40 or so ophthalmopathy, roughly 74 hyperthyroidism and approximately 17 progressor patients.

The chain is assembled from TRBV28 and TRBJ2-5; 9 bases in the middle match TRBD2. Material: peripheral blood mononuclear cells (PBMCs), obtained at new diagnosis, from a patient treated with antithyroid drugs. This clonotype was sampled from a middle-aged man with Graves disease. Donor details come from another sample of the same person, matched by shared clones. For the CDR3, the sequence is CASSSLAGAETQYF. The DNA is TGTGCCAGCAGTTCGTTAGCGGGAGCTGAGACCCAGTACTTC.